This T cell receptor beta chain originates from a study of CD8 T cells in ankylosing spondylitis. Study observations and caveats: Among TCR beta sequences, a motif of fewer than 10 highly homologous variants appeared characteristic of ankylosing spondylitis blood. Enrichment of disease-linked clones was reportedly significant in matched ankylosing spondylitis synovial fluid.

The sample holds a few counts of this clonotype. Its antigen is undetermined. V lost 5 bases, J lost 10 bases, and 17 bases lay in between. Germline CDR1 is LGHDT and CDR2 is YNNKEL (reference sequence). This CDR3 has 13 residues. Quantitative 5'-RACE with molecular barcodes produced the TCR beta libraries. TCRdb reprocessed the 5' RACE reads via MiXCR and lists one record per CDR3 protein. The profile covers a few hundred thousand distinct CDR3 sequences, with roughly 12% appearing a single time and about 6.8% taken by the ten largest. The receptor was derived from a male donor with ankylosing spondylitis. The sequencing input was blood, either unsorted or a sorted T cell fraction (not recorded which). The chain is built from TRBV3-1 and TRBJ1-1; D is undetermined. CDR3 sequence: CASSYFRAQRAFF. The CDR3 DNA follows: TGTGCCAGCAGCTACTTCCGGGCCCAGAGAGCTTTCTTT.